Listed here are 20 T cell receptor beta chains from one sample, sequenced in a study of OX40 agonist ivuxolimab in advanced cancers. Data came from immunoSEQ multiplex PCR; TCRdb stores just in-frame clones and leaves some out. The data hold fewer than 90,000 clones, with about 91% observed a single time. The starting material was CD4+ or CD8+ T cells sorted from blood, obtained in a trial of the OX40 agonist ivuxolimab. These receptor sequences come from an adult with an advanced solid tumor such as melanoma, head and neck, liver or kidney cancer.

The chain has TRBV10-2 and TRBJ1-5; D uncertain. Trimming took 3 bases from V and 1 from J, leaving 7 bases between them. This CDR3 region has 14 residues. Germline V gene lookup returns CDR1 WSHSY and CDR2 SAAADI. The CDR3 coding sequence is TGCGCCAGCAGTGAAGGCGTCAGCAATCAGCCCCAGCATTTT. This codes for CASSEGVSNQPQHF.

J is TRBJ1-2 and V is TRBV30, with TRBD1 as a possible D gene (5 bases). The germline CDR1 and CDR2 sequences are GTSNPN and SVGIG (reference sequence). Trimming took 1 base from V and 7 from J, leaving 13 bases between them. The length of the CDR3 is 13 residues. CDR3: CAWSGQVGVGYTF. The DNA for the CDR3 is TGTGCCTGGAGTGGCCAGGTGGGGGTTGGCTACACCTTC.

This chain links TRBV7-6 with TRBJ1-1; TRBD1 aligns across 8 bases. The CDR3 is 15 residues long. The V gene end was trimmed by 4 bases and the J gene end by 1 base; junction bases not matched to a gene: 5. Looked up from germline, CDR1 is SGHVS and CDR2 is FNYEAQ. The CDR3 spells CASSSRTGPNTEAFF. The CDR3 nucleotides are TGTGCCAGCAGCTCACGGACAGGGCCGAACACTGAAGCTTTCTTT.

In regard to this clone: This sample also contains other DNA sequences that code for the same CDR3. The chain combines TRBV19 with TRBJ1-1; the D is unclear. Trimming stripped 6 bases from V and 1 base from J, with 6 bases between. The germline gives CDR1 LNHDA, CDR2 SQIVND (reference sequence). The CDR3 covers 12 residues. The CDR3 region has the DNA TGTGCCAGTAGGGCGGGGAACACTGAAGCTTTCTTT. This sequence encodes CASRAGNTEAFF.

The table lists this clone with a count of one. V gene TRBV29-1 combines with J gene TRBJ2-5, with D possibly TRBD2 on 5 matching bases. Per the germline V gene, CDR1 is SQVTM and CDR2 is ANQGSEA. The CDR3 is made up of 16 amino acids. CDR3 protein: CTTLGEPGGYQETQYF. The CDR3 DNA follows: TGCACCACGTTAGGCGAACCTGGCGGGTACCAAGAGACCCAGTACTTC.

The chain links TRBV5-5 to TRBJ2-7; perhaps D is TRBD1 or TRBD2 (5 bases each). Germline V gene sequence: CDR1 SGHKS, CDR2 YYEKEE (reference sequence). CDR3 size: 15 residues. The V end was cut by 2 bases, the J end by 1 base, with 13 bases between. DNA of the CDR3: TGTGCCAGCAGCTTCGGGGCAGCGCGTTCCTACGAGCAGTACTTC. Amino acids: CASSFGAARSYEQYF.

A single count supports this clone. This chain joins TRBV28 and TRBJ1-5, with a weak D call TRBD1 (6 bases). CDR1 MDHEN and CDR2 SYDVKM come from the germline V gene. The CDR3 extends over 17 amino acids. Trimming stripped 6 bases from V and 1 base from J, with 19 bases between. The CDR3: CASSLPRGRGSNQPQHF. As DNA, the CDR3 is TGTGCCAGCAGCCTACCACGGGGGCGCGGGAGCAATCAGCCCCAGCATTTT. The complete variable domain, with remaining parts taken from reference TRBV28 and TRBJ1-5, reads DVKVTQSSRYLVKRTGEKVFLECVQDMDHENMFWYRQDPGLGLRLIYFSYDVKMKEKGDIPEGYSVSREKKERFSLILESASTNQTSMYLCASSLPRGRGSNQPQHFGDGTRLSIL.

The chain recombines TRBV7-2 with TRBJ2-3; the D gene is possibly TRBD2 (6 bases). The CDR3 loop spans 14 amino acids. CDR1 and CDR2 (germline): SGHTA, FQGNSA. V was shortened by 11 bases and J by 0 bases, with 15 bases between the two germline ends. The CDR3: CADSGGVSTDTQYF. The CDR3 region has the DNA TGTGCCGATAGTGGAGGGGTTAGCACAGATACGCAGTATTTT.

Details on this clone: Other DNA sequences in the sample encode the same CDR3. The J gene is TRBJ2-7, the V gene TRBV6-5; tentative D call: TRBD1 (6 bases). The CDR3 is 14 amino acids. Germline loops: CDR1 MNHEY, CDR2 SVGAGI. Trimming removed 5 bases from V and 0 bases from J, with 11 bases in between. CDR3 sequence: CASSRAGASYEQYF. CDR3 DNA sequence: TGTGCCAGCAGTAGGGCAGGGGCCTCCTACGAGCAGTACTTC.

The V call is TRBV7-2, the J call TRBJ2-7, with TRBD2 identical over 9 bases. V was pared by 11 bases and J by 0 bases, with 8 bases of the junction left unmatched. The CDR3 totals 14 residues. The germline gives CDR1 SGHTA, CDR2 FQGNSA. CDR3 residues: CASRGSGSSYEQYF. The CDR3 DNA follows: TGTGCCTCTAGGGGTAGCGGGAGCTCCTACGAGCAGTACTTC.

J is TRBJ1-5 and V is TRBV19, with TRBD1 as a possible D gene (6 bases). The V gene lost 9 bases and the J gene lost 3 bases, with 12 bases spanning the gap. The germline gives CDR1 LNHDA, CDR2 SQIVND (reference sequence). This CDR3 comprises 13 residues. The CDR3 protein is CASSGQHNQPQHF. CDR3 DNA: TGTGCCAGCTCAGGACAGCACAATCAGCCCCAGCATTTT. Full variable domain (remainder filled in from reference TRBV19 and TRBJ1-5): DGGITQSPKYLFRKEGQNVTLSCEQNLNHDAMYWYRQDPGQGLRLIYYSQIVNDFQKGDIAEGYSVSREKKESFPLTVTSAQKNPTAFYLCASSGQHNQPQHFGDGTRLSIL.

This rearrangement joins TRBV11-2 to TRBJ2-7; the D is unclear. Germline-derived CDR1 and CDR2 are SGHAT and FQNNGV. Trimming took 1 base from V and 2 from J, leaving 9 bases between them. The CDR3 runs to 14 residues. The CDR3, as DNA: TGTGCCAGCAGCTTAGGGCTTATACCCTACGAGCAGTACTTC. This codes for CASSLGLIPYEQYF. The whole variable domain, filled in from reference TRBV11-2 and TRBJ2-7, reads EAGVAQSPRYKIIEKRQSVAFWCNPISGHATLYWYQQILGQGPKLLIQFQNNGVVDDSQLPKDRFSAERLKGVDSTLKIQPAKLEDSAVYLCASSLGLIPYEQYFGPGTRLTVT.

CDR3 sequence (DNA): TGTGCCAGCGGGCAAGCGGGAGTTACCGGGGAGCTGTTTTTT. The encoded protein is CASGQAGVTGELFF. The chain has TRBV13 and TRBJ2-2; 8 nucleotides align to TRBD2. Germline V gene data show CDR1 as PRHDT and CDR2 as FYEKMQ (reference sequence). The ends lost 8 bases at V and 5 bases at J; junction bases unmatched: 7. CDR3 size: 14 residues. Filled out from reference TRBV13 and TRBJ2-2, the complete variable domain reads AAGVIQSPRHLIKEKRETATLKCYPIPRHDTVYWYQQGPGQDPQFLISFYEKMQSDKGSIPDRFSAQQFSDYHSELNMSSLELGDSALYFCASGQAGVTGELFFGEGSRLTVL.

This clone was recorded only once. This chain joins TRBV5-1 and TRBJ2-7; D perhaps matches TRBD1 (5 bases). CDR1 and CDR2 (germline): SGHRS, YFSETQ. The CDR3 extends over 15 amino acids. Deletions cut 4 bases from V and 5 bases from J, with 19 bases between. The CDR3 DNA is TGCGCCAGCAGCCTTCAGGGCCCCGCTATGGACGAGCAGTACTTC. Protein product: CASSLQGPAMDEQYF.

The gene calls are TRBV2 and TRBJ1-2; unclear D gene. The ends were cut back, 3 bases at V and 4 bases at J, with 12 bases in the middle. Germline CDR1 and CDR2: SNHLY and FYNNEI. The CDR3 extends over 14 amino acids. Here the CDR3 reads CASSDPPRTYGYTF. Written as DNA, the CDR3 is TGTGCCAGCAGTGATCCGCCTCGAACCTATGGCTACACCTTC. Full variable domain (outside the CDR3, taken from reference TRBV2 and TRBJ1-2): EPEVTQTPSHQVTQMGQEVILRCVPISNHLYFYWYRQILGQKVEFLVSFYNNEISEKSEIFDDQFSVERPDGSNFTLKIRSTKLEDSAMYFCASSDPPRTYGYTFGSGTRLTVV.

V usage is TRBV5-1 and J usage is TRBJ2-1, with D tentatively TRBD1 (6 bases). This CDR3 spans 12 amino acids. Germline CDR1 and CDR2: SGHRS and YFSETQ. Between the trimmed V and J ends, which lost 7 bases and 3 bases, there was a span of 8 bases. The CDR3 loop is CASRDNYNEQFF. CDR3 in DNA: TGCGCCAGCCGGGACAACTACAATGAGCAGTTCTTC.

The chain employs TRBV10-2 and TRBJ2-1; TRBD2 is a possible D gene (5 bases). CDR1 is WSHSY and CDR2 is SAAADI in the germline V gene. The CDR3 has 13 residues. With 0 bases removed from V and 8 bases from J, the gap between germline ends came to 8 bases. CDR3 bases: TGCGCCAGCAGTGAGTCGGCGGGTTATGAGCAGTTCTTC. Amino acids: CASSESAGYEQFF.

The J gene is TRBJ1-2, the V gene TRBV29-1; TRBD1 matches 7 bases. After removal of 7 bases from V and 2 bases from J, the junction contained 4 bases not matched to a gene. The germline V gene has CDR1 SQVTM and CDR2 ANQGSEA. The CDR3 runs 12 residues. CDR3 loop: CSAADRNYGYTF. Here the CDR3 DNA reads TGCAGCGCGGCGGACAGGAACTATGGCTACACCTTC.

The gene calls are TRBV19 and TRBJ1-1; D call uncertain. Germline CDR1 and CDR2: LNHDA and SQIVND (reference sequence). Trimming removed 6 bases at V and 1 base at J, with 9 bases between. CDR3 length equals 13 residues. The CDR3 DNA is TGTGCCAGTAGCCCCCGGGGGAACACTGAAGCTTTCTTT. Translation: CASSPRGNTEAFF.

CDR3 in amino acids: CASSVPDRGNEKLFF. The CDR3 DNA sequence: TGTGCCAGCAGTGTACCCGACAGGGGGAATGAAAAACTGTTTTTT. The chain employs TRBV25-1 and TRBJ1-4; 9 bases map to TRBD1. The CDR3 is made up of 15 amino acids. V lost 4 bases and J lost 5; bases outside the gene matches: 5. CDR1 and CDR2 from the germline V gene are MGHDK and SYGVNS.